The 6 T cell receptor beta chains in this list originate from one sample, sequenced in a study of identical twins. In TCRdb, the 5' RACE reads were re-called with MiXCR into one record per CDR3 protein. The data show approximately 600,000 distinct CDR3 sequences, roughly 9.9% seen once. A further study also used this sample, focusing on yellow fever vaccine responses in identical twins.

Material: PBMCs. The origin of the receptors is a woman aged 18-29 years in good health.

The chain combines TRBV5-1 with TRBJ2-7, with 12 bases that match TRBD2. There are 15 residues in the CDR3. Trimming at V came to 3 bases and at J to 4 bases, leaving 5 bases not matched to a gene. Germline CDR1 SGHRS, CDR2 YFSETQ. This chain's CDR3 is CASSWTSGNPYEQYF. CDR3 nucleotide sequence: TGCGCCAGCAGCTGGACTAGCGGGAACCCGTACGAGCAGTACTTC.

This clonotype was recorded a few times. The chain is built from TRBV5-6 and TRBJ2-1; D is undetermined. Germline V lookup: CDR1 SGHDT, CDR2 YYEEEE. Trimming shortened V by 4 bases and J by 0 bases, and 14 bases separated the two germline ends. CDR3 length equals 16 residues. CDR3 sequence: CASSPPGPGSYNEQFF. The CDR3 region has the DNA TGTGCCAGCAGCCCGCCTGGGCCCGGCTCCTACAATGAGCAGTTCTTC.

The CDR3 is CSVENPTSAVSSYNEQFF. CDR3 coding DNA: TGCAGCGTTGAAAACCCTACTTCGGCAGTCAGCTCCTACAATGAGCAGTTCTTC. This rearrangement joins TRBV29-1 to TRBJ2-1, with no clear D. The CDR3 has 18 residues. Trimming stripped 2 bases from V and 0 bases from J, with 20 bases between. Germline assignment: CDR1 SQVTM and CDR2 ANQGSEA.

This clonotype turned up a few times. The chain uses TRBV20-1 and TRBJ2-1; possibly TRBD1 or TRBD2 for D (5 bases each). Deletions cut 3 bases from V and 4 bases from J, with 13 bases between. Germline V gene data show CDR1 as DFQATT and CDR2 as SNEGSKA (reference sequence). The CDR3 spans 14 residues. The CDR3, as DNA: TGCAGTGCTAGCCTCGGGGCACCATACAATGAGCAGTTCTTC. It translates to CSASLGAPYNEQFF.

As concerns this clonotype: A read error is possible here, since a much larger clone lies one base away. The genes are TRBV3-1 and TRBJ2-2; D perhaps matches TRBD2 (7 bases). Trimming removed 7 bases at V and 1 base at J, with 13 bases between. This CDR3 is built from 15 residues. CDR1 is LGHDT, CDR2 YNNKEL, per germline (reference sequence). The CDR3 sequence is CASTGGGQNTGELFF. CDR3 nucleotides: TGTGCCAGCACCGGCGGGGGACAGAACACCGGGGAGCTGTTTTTT.

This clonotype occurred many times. This chain's CDR3 is CASSLEGRGGQYF. For the CDR3, the DNA is TGCGCCAGCAGTCTGGAAGGGAGGGGCGGGCAGTACTTC. The chain joins TRBV5-1 to TRBJ2-7, with 7 nucleotides matching TRBD2. Germline loops: CDR1 SGHRS, CDR2 YFSETQ. The CDR3 totals 13 residues. Germline trimming cut 5 bases from V and 9 bases from J; bases unmatched to any gene: 11.